This T cell receptor (beta chain) was captured in a study of shared clonotypes between healthy human individuals (dated by TCRdb to 2020 to 2022). Study-wide context: A couple of women and three men aged 18 to 49 years were included in the cohort. For each donor, CD4 naive and CD4 memory were each run on three plates, CD8 naive on two plates, and CD8 memory on one plate. To increase sequencing depth and limit assay-specific biases, different laboratories used diverse techniques to prepare libraries and sequence TCR repertoires. Each donor's leukapheresis produced roughly between roughly 0.85 and 9 billion PBMCs. The study deeply sequenced blood TCR repertoires of about 5 healthy adults to estimate repertoire size and the extent of clonotype sharing between individuals. Overall results and qualifications from the work: Rarefaction of sorted-subset datasets indicated incomplete sequencing despite the large sequencing depth. Based on pairwise subsampling, the degree of clonotype sharing among donors was expected to be affected by sequencing depth. The small number of donors limited the genetic and exposure-history diversity represented. Higher generation probabilities were observed for clonotypes shared by all four sorted-subset donors than for non-shared clonotypes. Larger estimated clonotype richness was generally found for naive subsets than for memory subsets. Sampling was restricted to blood, and TCR repertoires in tissues likely differ from the TCR repertoires found in blood. Across a handful of donors, approximately 5% of naive CD4, roughly 3.5% of naive CD8, around 2.1% of memory CD4, and 0.4% of memory CD8 clonotypes were shared.

The donors were healthy, HIV-negative adults with no recently reported acute infections or vaccinations. All donors were Caucasian adults living in Nashville, Tennessee, USA. CD4+ T cells were enriched through magnetic negative selection, after which naive cells were positively selected on CD45RA and the remaining negative fraction served as the memory subset. Blood was collected by leukapheresis, and PBMCs were isolated by Ficoll-Histopaque density gradient centrifugation and then cryopreserved in liquid nitrogen vapor phase. Purity and quantity of every magnetically sorted T cell population were checked by analytical flow cytometry. Each sorted fraction had its genomic DNA isolated and then quantified by UV absorbance on a Nanodrop 2000c. Using the deep immunoSEQ assay, multiplex PCR amplified TCR CDR3 regions from genomic DNA. Extracted genomic DNA from each cell subset was spread evenly across all wells of several immunoSEQ 96-well plates, with each plate serving as a replicate. For sorted subsets, roughly 0.2 ug genomic DNA, equal to 30,000 to 35,000 T cell genomes, was loaded into each replicate PCR. The purified libraries were quantified using a Qubit 3.0 fluorometer, sized with a Bioanalyzer 2100, and then quantified again using the KAPA Library Quantification kit. Each immunoSEQ 96-well plate was sequenced on its own single-read 150-cycle Illumina NextSeq 550 flow cell. Processing in the source paper ran as follows. Because the immunoSEQ output included only junctional sequences and no quality scores, the filtering could not be the same as the filtering used for full-length reads. Sequences were annotated with PyIR, a Python wrapper for IgBLAST v1.9, and V/J genes and CDR3 were assigned using IMGT germline references. Reads were removed for weak V/J assignments (E-value above 1e-6), missing CDR3, stop codons, out-of-frame junctions, or ambiguous translated residues. V3J clonotypes were defined by identical inferred V gene, J gene, and CDR3 amino acid sequence. The percentage overlap between two repertoires was calculated by dividing the number of shared unique clonotypes by the size of the smaller repertoire. Richness of each repertoire was evaluated using RTK rarefaction, the Chao1 estimator, and Recon v2.1 estimates of unobserved clonotypes. Generation probabilities were computed with OLGA for all TCRbeta clonotypes obtained by the gDNA method from several donors. The table comes from immuneACCESS by way of TCRdb, which keeps in-frame sequences with V and J called. Part of the clones is missing from these tables; in studies checked, under half for an unresolved V gene and the rest for unknown reasons. The D gene and trimming were derived from the DNA, and the V and J assignments and clone size from that table. Counted in this sample were some 1 million clones; 60% to 80% of them appeared once. The ten largest make up approximately 1.5% of the sample.

Including cysteine and phenylalanine, the CDR3 has 17 amino acids. Only CDR3 DNA is held: 51 bases, read in frame from base 1. CDR1 MGHRA and CDR2 YSYEKL were looked up in the germline V gene. For this chain, trimming is 5 bases at the V end and 2 bases at the J end, and the number of junction bases without a gene match is 10. Of note for this clone: Its antigen is currently not known. No base-level quality is on record; no much larger clone is a single base apart.

The material sequenced was memory CD4+ T cells sorted from blood. Interpreted using the paper, the cell subset or site label stands for: CD45RA-negative fraction. This TCR came from a man aged 18 to 30 in good health. The chain is made from TRBV4-1 and TRBJ2-2, with 8 bases in between that match TRBD1. The CDR3 reads as follows: CASSRGAGTGNTGELFF. The DNA sequence is given as TGCGCCAGCAGCAGGGGCGCCGGGACAGGAAACACCGGGGAGCTGTTTTTT.